This T cell receptor beta chain was obtained from a study of blood T cell repertoires in COVID-19. As for the study in general: Both acute and convalescent COVID-19 samples were obtained from the United States, Italy and Spain. T cells, B-cell-depleted T cells, or PBMCs provided the cDNA or gDNA that served as material.

Libraries were prepared by immunoSEQ multiplex PCR; TCRdb keeps only in-frame clonotypes and omits some of them. The table includes some 150,000 clones, roughly 82% detected once. This CDR3 comprises 17 residues. J gave up 2 bases and V 0 bases, and 7 bases lay outside the gene matches. Looked up from germline, CDR1 is SGHRS and CDR2 is YFSETQ. This receptor was taken from a woman between 45 and 65 years old in a cohort sampled during active or convalescent COVID-19. The chain has TRBV5-1 and TRBJ2-3; 9 bases match TRBD2. The specimen was peripheral blood. This CDR3 reads CASSLASQRGVTDTQYF. CDR3 sequence (DNA): TGCGCCAGCAGCTTGGCCTCTCAGCGGGGGGTCACAGATACGCAGTATTTT.